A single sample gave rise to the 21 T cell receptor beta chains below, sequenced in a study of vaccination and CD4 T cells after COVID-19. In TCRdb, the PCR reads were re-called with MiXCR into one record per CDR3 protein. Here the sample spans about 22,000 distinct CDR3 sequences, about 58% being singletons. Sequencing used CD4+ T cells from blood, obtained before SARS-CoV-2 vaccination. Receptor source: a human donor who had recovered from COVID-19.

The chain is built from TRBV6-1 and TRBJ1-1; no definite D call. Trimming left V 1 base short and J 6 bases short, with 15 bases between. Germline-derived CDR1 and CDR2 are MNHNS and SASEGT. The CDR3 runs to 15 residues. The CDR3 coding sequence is TGTGCCAGCAGTGAAGTTAGGGCGGGGTCCTCTGAAGCTTTCTTT. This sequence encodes CASSEVRAGSSEAFF.

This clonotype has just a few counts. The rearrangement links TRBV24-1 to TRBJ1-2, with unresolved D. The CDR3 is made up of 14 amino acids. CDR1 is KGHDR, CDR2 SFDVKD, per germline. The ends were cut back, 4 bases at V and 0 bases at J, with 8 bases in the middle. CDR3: CATSEGGPNYGYTF. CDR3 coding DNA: TGTGCCACCAGTGAAGGAGGGCCTAACTATGGCTACACCTTC.

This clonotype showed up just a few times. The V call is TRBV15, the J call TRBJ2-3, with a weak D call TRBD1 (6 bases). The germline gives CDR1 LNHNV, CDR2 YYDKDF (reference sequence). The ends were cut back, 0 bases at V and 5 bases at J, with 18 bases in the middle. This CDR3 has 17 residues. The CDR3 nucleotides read TGTGCCACCAGCAGAGATCGGATGCAGGGGAGTGGAGATACGCAGTATTTT. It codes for CATSRDRMQGSGDTQYF.

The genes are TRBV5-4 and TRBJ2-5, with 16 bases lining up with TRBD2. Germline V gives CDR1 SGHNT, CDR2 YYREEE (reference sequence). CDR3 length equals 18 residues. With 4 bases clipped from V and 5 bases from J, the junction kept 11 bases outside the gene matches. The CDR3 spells CASSPGLAGGPIVETQYF. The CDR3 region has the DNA TGTGCCAGCAGCCCGGGACTAGCGGGAGGGCCTATTGTTGAGACCCAGTACTTC.

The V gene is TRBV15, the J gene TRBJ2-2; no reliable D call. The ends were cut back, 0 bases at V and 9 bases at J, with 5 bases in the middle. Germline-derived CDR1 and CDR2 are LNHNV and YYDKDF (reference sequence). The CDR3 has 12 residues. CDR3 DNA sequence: TGTGCCACCAGCAGAGATTACCGGGAGCTGTTTTTT. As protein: CATSRDYRELFF.

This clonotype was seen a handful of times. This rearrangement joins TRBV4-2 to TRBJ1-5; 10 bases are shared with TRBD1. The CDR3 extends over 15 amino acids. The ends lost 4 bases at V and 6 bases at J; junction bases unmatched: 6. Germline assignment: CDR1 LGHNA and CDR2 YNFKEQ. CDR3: CASSRDRGGGQPQHF. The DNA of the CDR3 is TGTGCCAGCAGCCGGGACAGGGGAGGTGGTCAGCCCCAGCATTTT.

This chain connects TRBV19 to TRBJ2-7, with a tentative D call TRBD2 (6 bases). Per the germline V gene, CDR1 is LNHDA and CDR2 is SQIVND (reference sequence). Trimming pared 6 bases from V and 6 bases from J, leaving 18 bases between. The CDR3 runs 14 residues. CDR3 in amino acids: CASSPSSGVGEQYF. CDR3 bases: TGTGCCAGTAGCCCGAGCTCGGGGGTCGGCGAGCAGTACTTC.

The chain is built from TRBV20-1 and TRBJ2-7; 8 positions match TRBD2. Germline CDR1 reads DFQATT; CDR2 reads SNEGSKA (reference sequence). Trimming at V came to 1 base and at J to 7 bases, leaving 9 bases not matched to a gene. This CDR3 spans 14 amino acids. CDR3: CSARGLASRYEQYF. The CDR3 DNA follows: TGCAGTGCTAGAGGACTAGCGTCGAGGTATGAGCAGTACTTC.

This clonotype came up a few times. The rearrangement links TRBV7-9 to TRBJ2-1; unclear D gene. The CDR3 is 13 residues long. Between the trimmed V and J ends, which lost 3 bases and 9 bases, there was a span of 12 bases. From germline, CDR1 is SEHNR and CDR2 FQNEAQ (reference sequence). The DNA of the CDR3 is TGTGCCAGCAGCTTGACCCTGGTCGGTGAGCAGTTCTTC. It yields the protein CASSLTLVGEQFF.

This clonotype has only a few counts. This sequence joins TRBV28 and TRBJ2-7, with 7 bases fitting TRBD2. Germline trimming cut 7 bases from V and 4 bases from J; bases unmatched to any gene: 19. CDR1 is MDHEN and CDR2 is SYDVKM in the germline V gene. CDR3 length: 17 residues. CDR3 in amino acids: CASTPSVGGGTQYEQYF. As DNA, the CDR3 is TGTGCCAGCACCCCGAGCGTGGGCGGGGGTACCCAATACGAGCAGTACTTC.

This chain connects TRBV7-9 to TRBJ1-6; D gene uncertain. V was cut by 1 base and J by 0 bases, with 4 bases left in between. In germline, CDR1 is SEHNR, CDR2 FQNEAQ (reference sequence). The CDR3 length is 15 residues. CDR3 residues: CASSLDSSYNSPLHF. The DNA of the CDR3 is TGTGCCAGCAGCTTAGACAGCTCCTATAATTCACCCCTCCACTTT.

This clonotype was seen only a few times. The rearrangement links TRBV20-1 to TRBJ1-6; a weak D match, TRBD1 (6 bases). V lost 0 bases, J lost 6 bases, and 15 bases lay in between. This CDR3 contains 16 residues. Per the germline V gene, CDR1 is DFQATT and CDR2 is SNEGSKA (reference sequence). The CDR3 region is CSARERRDKFNSPLHF. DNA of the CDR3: TGCAGTGCTAGAGAGCGCCGGGACAAGTTTAATTCACCCCTCCACTTT.

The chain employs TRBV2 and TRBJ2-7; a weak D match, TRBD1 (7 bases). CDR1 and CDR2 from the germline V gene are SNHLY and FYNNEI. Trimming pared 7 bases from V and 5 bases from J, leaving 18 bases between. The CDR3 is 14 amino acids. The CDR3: CASTALQGGDEQYF. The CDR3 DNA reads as TGTGCCAGCACTGCTCTTCAGGGGGGCGACGAGCAGTACTTC.

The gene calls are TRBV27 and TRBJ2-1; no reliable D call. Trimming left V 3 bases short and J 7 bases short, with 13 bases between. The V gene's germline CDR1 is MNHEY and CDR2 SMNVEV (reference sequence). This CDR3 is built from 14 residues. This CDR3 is CASSFGLLRNEQFF. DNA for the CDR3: TGTGCCAGCAGTTTTGGCCTACTTAGGAATGAGCAGTTCTTC.

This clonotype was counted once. The CDR3 nucleotides read TGTGCCACCAGCCCTCACGGGAGTGGTTACAATGAGCAGTTCTTC. Protein: CATSPHGSGYNEQFF. V usage is TRBV15 and J usage is TRBJ2-1; perhaps TRBD2 as D (6 bases). V was clipped by 5 bases and J by 4 bases, with 15 bases between them. Germline V gene sequence: CDR1 LNHNV, CDR2 YYDKDF (reference sequence). This CDR3 has 15 amino acids. Full variable domain (remainder filled in from reference TRBV15 and TRBJ2-1): DAMVIQNPRYQVTQFGKPVTLSCSQTLNHNVMYWYQQKSSQAPKLLFHYYDKDFNNEADTPDNFQSRRPNTSFCFLDIRSPGLGDTAMYLCATSPHGSGYNEQFFGPGTRLTVL.

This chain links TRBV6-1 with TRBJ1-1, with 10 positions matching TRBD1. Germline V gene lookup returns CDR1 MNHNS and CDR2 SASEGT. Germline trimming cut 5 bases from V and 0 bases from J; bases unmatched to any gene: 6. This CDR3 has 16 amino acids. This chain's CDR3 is CASSPRTGGMNTEAFF. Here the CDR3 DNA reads TGTGCCAGCAGTCCCCGGACAGGGGGAATGAACACTGAAGCTTTCTTT.

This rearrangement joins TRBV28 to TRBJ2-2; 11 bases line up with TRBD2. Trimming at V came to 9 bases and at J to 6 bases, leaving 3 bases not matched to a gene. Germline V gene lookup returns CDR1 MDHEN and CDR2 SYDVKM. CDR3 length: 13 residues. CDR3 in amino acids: CARTGLAAGELFF. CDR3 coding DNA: TGTGCCAGGACGGGACTAGCGGCCGGGGAGCTGTTTTTT.

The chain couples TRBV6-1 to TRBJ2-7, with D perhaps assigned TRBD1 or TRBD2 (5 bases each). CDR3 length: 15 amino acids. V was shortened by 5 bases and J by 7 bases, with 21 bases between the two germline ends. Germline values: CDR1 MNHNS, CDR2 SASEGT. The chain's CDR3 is CASSRPDTIGGEQYF. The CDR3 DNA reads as TGTGCCAGCAGTCGCCCAGACACGATTGGGGGTGAGCAGTACTTC.

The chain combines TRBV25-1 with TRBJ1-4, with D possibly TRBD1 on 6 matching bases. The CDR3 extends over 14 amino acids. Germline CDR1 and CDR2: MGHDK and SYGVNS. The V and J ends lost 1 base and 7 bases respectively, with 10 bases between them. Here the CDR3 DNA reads TGTGCCAGCAGTGAATCAGACAGGCGTGAAAAACTGTTTTTT. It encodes CASSESDRREKLFF.

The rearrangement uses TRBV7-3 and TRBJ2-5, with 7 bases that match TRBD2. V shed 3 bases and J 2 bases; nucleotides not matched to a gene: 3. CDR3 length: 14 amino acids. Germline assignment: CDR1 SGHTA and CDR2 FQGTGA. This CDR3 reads CASSLGGRQETQYF. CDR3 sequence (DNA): TGTGCCAGCAGCTTGGGCGGGAGACAAGAGACCCAGTACTTC.

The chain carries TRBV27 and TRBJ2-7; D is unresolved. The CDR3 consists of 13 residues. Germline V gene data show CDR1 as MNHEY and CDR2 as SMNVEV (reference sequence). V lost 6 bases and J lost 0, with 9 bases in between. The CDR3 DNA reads TGTGCCAGCAGGAAACAAAGCTCCTACGAGCAGTACTTC. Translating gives CASRKQSSYEQYF.